This passage covers 4 T cell receptor beta chains from one sample sequenced in a study of identical twins. In TCRdb, the 5' RACE reads were re-called with MiXCR into one record per CDR3 protein. The sample records hundreds of thousands of distinct CDR3 sequences, around a tenth being singletons. The sample comprised memory (CD45RO+) T cells sorted from blood. These receptors originate from a young woman in good health.

This clonotype came up many times. DNA of the CDR3: TGTGCCAGCCTCTGGCAGGGAGTCACTGAAGCTTTCTTT. Translating it yields CASLWQGVTEAFF. The V gene is TRBV12-3 or TRBV12-4, the J gene TRBJ1-1, with a tentative D call TRBD1 (5 bases). The CDR3 runs to 13 residues. V shed 8 bases and J shed 4 bases, with 14 bases lying between them.

The genes are TRBV5-1 and TRBJ1-1; D unresolved. Germline CDR1 reads SGHRS; CDR2 reads YFSETQ. This CDR3 spans 14 amino acids. V was clipped by 3 bases and J by 1 base, with 10 bases between them. DNA for the CDR3: TGCGCCAGCAGCTCAGGAGGGTCGAACACTGAAGCTTTCTTT. As protein: CASSSGGSNTEAFF.

This rearrangement joins TRBV2 to TRBJ2-6, with D tentatively TRBD2 (5 bases). There are 13 residues in the CDR3. V dropped 4 bases and J dropped 7 bases, with 8 bases sitting between them. Germline CDR1 is SNHLY and CDR2 is FYNNEI. CDR3: CASSGEGANVLTF. The DNA for the CDR3 is TGTGCCAGCAGTGGAGAGGGAGCCAACGTCCTGACTTTC.

This clonotype showed up just a few times. The genes are TRBV4-3 and TRBJ2-2; D is possibly TRBD2 (6 bases). Germline CDR1 LGHNA, CDR2 YSLEER. V shed 4 bases and J shed 1 base, with 13 bases lying between them. This CDR3 is 16 amino acids long. The CDR3 region is CASSPRAGGNTGELFF. CDR3 in DNA: TGCGCCAGCAGCCCCCGGGCCGGGGGGAACACCGGGGAGCTGTTTTTT.